The source of this TCR beta chain is a study of CD8+CD57+ T cells in acquired aplastic anemia. Study in general: Each DNA sample taken from sorted CD4+ and CD8+ cells came to around 3.4 ug on average.

V lost 2 bases, J lost 2 bases, and 2 bases stayed unmatched. The CDR3 has 15 amino acids. CDR1 and CDR2 from the germline V gene are SEHNR and FQNEAQ (reference sequence). Patients selected for sequencing had displayed CD8+CD57+ cell expansion by flow cytometry. Study-wide findings and caveats: CD8+ Simpson's diversity did not differ significantly between patients and controls.

A remark on this clonotype: Its antigen is undetermined.

TCR beta VDJ and CDR3 were profiled, and genomic DNA was the template. A single record per CDR3 protein comes from TCRdb applying MiXCR to the reads. The sample includes over 150,000 distinct CDR3 sequences, 40% to 55% of them seen just once. The sequenced material came from sorted CD4+, CD8+, or CD8+CD57+ T cells (not recorded which) from PBMCs. This receptor was identified in a human donor with aplastic anemia. V gene TRBV7-9 combines with J gene TRBJ2-3; 9 bases match TRBD1. CDR3 loop: CASSLRQGVTDTQYF. CDR3 DNA sequence: TGTGCCAGCAGCTTACGACAGGGGGTCACAGATACGCAGTATTTT.